This T cell receptor beta chain was recorded in a study of vaccination and CD4 T cells after COVID-19. Regarding treatment: approximately 9-day PBMC culture with coronavirus spike peptide pools or control peptides (ViraFEST assay). Under the ViraFEST approach, antigen-specific T cells were expanded with peptide pools and TCRs subsequently sequenced. PBMC cultures, at 1.5 million to 2.5 million cells per well, received roughly 10 IU/ml IL-2 and around 11 ug/ml peptide pools. The authors swapped half the medium for fresh IL-2 medium on days 3 and 7. Sequenced with the Oncomine TCR Beta short-read assay was DNA taken from cultured CD4+ T cells. Cultured CD4+ T cells yielded the extracted genomic DNA. One entry per CDR3 protein results from TCRdb running MiXCR on the PCR reads. The sample has about 11,000 distinct CDR3 sequences; 64% are singletons. This clonotype was seen a few times. Its antigen is unidentified.

This CDR3 contains 13 residues. J gave up 12 bases and V 5 bases, and 10 bases lay outside the gene matches. Germline V gene sequence: CDR1 MDHEN, CDR2 SYDVKM. This sequence joins TRBV28 and TRBJ2-1; 7 bases agree with TRBD2. This receptor was taken from a human donor who had recovered from COVID-19. Source material: CD4+ T cells from blood, cultured in vitro. The CDR3 coding sequence is TGTGCCAGCAGTCCCCTAACGGGGAGGGGGCAGTTCTTC. As protein: CASSPLTGRGQFF.